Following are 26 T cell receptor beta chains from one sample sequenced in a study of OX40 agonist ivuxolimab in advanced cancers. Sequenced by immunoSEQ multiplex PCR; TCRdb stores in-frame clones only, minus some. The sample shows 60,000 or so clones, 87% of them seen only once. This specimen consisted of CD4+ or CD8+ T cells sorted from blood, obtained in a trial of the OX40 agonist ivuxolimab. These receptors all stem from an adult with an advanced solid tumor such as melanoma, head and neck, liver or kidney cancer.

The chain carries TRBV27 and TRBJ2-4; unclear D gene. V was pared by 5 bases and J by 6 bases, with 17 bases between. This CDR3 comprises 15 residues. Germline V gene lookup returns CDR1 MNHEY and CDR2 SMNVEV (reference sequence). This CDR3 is CASSPWPLSGNIQYF. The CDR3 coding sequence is TGTGCCAGCAGTCCCTGGCCTCTATCCGGAAACATTCAGTACTTC.

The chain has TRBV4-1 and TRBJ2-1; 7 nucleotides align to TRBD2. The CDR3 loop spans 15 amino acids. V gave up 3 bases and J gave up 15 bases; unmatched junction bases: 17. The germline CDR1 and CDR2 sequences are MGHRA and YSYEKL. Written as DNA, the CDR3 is TGCGCCAGCAGCCACCCCAATCGCGGGGCGGGAGAGGTGTTCTTC. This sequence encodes CASSHPNRGAGEVFF.

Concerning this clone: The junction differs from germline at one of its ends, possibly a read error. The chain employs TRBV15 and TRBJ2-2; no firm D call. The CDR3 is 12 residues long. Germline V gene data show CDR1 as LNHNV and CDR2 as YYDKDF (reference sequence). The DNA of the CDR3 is TGTGCCTCCAGTGCGAACACCGGGGAGCTGTTTTTT. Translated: CASSANTGELFF.

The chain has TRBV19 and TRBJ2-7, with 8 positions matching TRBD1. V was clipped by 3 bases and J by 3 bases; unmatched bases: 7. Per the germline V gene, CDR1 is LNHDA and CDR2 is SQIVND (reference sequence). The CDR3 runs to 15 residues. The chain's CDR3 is CASSIPAGTGYEQYF. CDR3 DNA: TGTGCCAGTAGTATCCCCGCAGGGACAGGCTACGAGCAGTACTTC.

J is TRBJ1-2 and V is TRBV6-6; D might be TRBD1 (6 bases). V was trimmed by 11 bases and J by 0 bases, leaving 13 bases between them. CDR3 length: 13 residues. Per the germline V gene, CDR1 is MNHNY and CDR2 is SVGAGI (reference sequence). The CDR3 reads CAHGRGTNYGYTF. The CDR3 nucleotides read TGTGCCCATGGAAGGGGGACTAACTATGGCTACACCTTC.

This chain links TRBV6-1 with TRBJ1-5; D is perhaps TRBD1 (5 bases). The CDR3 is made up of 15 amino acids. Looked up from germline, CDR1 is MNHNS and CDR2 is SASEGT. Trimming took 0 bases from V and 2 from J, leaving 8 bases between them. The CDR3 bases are TGTGCCAGCAGTGAAGCGCGAGGGGGCAATCAGCCCCAGCATTTT. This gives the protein CASSEARGGNQPQHF.

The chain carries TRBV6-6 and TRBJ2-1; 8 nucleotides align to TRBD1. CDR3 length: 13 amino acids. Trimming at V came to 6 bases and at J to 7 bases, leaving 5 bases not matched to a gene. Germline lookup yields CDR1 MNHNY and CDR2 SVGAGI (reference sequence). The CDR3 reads CASRKQGENEQFF. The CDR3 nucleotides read TGTGCCAGCAGAAAACAGGGGGAGAATGAGCAGTTCTTC.

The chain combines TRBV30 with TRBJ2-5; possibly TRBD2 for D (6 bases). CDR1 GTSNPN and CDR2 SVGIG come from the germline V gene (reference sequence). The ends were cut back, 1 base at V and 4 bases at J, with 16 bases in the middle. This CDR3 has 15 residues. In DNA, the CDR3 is TGTGCCTGGAGTGGCCTGGGAGGAGGGCTAGAGACCCAGTACTTC. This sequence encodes CAWSGLGGGLETQYF.

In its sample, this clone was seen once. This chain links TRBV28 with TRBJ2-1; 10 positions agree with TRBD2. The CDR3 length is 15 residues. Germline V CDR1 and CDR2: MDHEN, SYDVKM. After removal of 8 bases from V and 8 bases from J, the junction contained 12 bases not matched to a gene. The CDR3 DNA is TGTGCCAGCTGTCTGCTAGCGGGAGATGCGGATGAGCAGTTCTTC. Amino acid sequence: CASCLLAGDADEQFF.

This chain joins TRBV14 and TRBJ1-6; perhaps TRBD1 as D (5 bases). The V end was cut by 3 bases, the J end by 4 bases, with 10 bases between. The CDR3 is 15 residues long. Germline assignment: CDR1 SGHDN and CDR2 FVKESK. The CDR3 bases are TGTGCCAGCAGCCAGCAGCAGGGATATAATTCACCCCTCCACTTT. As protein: CASSQQQGYNSPLHF.

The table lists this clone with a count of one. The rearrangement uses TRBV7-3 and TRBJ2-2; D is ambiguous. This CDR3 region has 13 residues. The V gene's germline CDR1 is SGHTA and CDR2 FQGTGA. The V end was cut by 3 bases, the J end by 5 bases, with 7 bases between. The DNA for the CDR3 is TGTGCCAGCAGCTTTTCCACTACCGGGGAGCTGTTTTTT. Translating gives CASSFSTTGELFF.

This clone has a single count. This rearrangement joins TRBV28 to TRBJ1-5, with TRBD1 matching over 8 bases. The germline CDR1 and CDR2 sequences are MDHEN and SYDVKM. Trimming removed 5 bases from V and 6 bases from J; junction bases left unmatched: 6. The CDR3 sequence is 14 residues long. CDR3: CASSPAGGGQPQHF. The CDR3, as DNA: TGTGCCAGCAGTCCAGCAGGGGGCGGTCAGCCCCAGCATTTT.

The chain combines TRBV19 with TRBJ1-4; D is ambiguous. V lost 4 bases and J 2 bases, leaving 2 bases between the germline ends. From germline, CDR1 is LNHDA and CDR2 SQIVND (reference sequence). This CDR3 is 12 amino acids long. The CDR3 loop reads CASSTTNEKLFF. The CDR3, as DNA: TGTGCCAGTAGTACCACTAATGAAAAACTGTTTTTT.

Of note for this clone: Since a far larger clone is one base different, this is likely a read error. The CDR3 sequence is CAISGTSGSTDTQYF. CDR3 nucleotide sequence: TGTGCCATCAGTGGGACTAGCGGGAGCACAGATACGCAGTATTTT. The chain recombines TRBV10-3 with TRBJ2-3; 11 bases line up with TRBD2. V gave up 4 bases and J gave up 0 bases; unmatched junction bases: 0. CDR1 is ENHRY and CDR2 is SYGVKD in the germline V gene. The CDR3 spans 15 residues.

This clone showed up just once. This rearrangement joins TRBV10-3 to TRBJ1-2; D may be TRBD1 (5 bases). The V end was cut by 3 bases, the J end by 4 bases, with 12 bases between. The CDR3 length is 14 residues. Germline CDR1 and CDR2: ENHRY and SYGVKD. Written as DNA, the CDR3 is TGTGCCATCAGTGAAATGGGACCGATCTATGGCTACACCTTC. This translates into CAISEMGPIYGYTF.

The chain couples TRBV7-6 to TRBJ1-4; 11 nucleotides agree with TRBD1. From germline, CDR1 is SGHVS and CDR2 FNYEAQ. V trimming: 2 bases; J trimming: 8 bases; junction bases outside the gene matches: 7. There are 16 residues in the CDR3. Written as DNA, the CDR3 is TGTGCCAGCAGCTTAACTGGGACAGGGGGAAACGAAAAACTGTTTTTT. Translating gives CASSLTGTGGNEKLFF.

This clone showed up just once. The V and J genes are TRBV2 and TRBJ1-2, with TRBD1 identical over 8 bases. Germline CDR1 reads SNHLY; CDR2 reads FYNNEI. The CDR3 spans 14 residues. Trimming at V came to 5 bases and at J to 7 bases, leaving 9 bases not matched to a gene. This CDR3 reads CASSLDRVRGGYTF. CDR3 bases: TGTGCCAGCAGTTTGGACAGGGTTCGGGGTGGCTACACCTTC. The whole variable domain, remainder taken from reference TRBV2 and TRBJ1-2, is EPEVTQTPSHQVTQMGQEVILRCVPISNHLYFYWYRQILGQKVEFLVSFYNNEISEKSEIFDDQFSVERPDGSNFTLKIRSTKLEDSAMYFCASSLDRVRGGYTFGSGTRLTVV.

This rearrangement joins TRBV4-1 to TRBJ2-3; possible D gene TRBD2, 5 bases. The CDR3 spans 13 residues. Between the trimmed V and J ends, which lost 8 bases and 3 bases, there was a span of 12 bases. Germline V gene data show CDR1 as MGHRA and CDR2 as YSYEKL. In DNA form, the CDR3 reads TGCGCCAGCCGAGGGCTTCTGACAGATACGCAGTATTTT. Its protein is CASRGLLTDTQYF.

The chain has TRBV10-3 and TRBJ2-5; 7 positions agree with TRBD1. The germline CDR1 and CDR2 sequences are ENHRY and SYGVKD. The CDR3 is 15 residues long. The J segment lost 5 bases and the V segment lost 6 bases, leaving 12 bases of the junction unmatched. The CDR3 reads CAISYRQGFRETQYF. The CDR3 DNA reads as TGTGCCATCAGCTACAGACAGGGTTTTAGGGAGACCCAGTACTTC.

DNA of the CDR3: TGCGCCAGCAGCCCCGAAGGAGGGGGCGGGAATCAGCCCCAGCATTTT. It is translated as CASSPEGGGGNQPQHF. The V call is TRBV4-1, the J call TRBJ1-5; 7 bases are shared with TRBD1. This CDR3 has 16 amino acids. J was trimmed by 4 bases and V by 4 bases; bases with no gene match: 10. The germline CDR1 and CDR2 sequences are MGHRA and YSYEKL.

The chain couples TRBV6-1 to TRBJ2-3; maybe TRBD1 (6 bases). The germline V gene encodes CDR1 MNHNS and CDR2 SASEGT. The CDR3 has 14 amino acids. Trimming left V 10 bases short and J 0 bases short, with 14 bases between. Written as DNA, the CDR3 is TGTGCCACCCCCGGGACACCGAGCACAGATACGCAGTATTTT. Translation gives CATPGTPSTDTQYF.

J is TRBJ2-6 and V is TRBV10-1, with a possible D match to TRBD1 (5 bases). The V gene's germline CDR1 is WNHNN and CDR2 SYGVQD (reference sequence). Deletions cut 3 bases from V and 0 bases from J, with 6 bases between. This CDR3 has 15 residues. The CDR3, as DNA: TGCGCCAGCAGTGACGGACACTCTGGGGCCAACGTCCTGACTTTC. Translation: CASSDGHSGANVLTF.

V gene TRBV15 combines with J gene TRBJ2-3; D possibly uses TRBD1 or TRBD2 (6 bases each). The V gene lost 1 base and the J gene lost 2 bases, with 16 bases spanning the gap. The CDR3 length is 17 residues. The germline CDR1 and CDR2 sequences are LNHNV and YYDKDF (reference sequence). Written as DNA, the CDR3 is TGTGCCACCAGCAGAGGGGCCGGGGGCGGATACACAGATACGCAGTATTTT. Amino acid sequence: CATSRGAGGGYTDTQYF.

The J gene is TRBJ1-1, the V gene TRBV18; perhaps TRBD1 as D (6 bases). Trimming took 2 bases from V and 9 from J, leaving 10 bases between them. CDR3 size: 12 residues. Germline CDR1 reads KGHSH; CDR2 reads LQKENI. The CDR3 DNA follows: TGTGCCAGCTCACCAGGGGGCCGGAAAGCTTTCTTT. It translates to CASSPGGRKAFF.

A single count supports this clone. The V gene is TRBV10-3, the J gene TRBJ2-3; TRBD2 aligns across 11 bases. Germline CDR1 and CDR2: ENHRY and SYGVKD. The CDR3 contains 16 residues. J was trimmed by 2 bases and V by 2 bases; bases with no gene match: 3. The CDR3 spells CAISERLAGTTDTQYF. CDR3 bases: TGTGCCATCAGTGAGAGACTAGCGGGAACCACAGATACGCAGTATTTT.

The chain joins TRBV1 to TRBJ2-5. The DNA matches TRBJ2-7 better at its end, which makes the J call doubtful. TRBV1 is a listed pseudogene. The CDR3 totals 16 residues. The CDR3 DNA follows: TGCACCAGCAGTCAGGAGTCAGGCCAACCCTCCTACGAGCAGTACTTC. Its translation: CTSSQESGQPSYEQYF.